The rows below give T cell receptor beta chains drawn from one sample of a study of T-cell memory formation after mild COVID-19. TCRdb called the 5' RACE reads again in MiXCR, with one record for every CDR3 protein. Counted here are around 400,000 distinct CDR3 sequences, approximately 24% occurring once; the ten biggest clones make up 8.5% to 10%. Sequencing was carried out using PBMCs or a T cell subset sorted from them (not recorded which). The source of these receptors is an adult woman who had mild COVID-19 (a few samples of this study predate the infection). Cell type and time point are not known. Each CDR3 is given with its conserved first and last residue. D genes are given only for firm matches. A row's size may be missing; if present it is once, few, many or a size class.

D gene: NA
J gene: TRBJ2-5
V gene: TRBV18
clone size: few
CDR3 length: 14
CDR3 protein: CASSPPQVQETQYF
CDR3 DNA: TGTGCCAGCTCACCACCGCAGGTCCAAGAGACCCAGTACTTC

D gene: NA
J gene: TRBJ1-5
V gene: TRBV19
clone size: few
CDR3 length: 16
CDR3 protein: CASSRPPTGRNQPQHF
CDR3 DNA: TGTGCCAGTAGTAGACCGCCAACAGGGCGCAATCAGCCCCAGCATTTT

D gene: TRBD2
J gene: TRBJ2-3
V gene: TRBV6-2/TRBV6-3
clone size: many
CDR3 length: 18
CDR3 protein: CASSQGLASLSGTDTQYF
CDR3 DNA: TGTGCCAGCAGCCAGGGACTAGCGAGCCTCTCCGGCACAGATACGCAGTATTTT

D gene: NA
J gene: TRBJ2-1
V gene: TRBV9
clone size: NA
CDR3 length: 15
CDR3 protein: CASSVGSGDSNEQFF
CDR3 DNA: TGTGCCAGCAGCGTAGGCTCTGGGGATAGTAATGAGCAGTTCTTC

D gene: NA
J gene: TRBJ2-2
V gene: TRBV12-3/TRBV12-4
clone size: NA
CDR3 length: 15
CDR3 protein: CASSPRDDHPGELFF
CDR3 DNA: TGTGCCAGCAGCCCCCGGGACGACCACCCCGGGGAGCTGTTTTTT

D gene: NA
J gene: TRBJ1-1
V gene: TRBV29-1
clone size: NA
CDR3 length: 12
CDR3 protein: CSVGTVTFEAFF
CDR3 DNA: TGCAGCGTTGGGACAGTGACCTTTGAAGCTTTCTTT

D gene: NA
J gene: TRBJ2-5
V gene: TRBV7-9
clone size: NA
CDR3 length: 14
CDR3 protein: CASSTTPPKETQYF
CDR3 DNA: TGTGCCAGCAGCACCACGCCTCCCAAAGAGACCCAGTACTTC

D gene: TRBD1
J gene: TRBJ2-7
V gene: TRBV4-3
clone size: NA
CDR3 length: 15
CDR3 protein: CASSHGTGTSYEQYF
CDR3 DNA: TGCGCCAGCAGCCACGGGACAGGAACCTCCTACGAGCAGTACTTC

D gene: NA
J gene: TRBJ1-5
V gene: TRBV2
clone size: NA
CDR3 length: 16
CDR3 protein: CASSEESGQYDQPQHF
CDR3 DNA: TGTGCCAGCAGTGAAGAAAGTGGACAGTATGATCAGCCCCAGCATTTT

D gene: NA
J gene: TRBJ1-1
V gene: TRBV5-6
clone size: few
CDR3 length: 14
CDR3 protein: CASSLGARGTEAFF
CDR3 DNA: TGTGCCAGCAGCTTGGGGGCGAGGGGCACTGAAGCTTTCTTT

D gene: TRBD2
J gene: TRBJ2-7
V gene: TRBV7-8
clone size: NA
CDR3 length: 13
CDR3 protein: CASSLITSGEQYF
CDR3 DNA: TGTGCCAGCAGCTTAATCACTAGCGGTGAGCAGTACTTC

D gene: NA
J gene: TRBJ1-5
V gene: TRBV5-6
clone size: NA
CDR3 length: 15
CDR3 protein: CASSLGELGNQPQHF
CDR3 DNA: TGTGCCAGCAGCTTGGGTGAATTGGGGAATCAGCCCCAGCATTTT

D gene: NA
J gene: TRBJ2-7
V gene: TRBV24-1
clone size: NA
CDR3 length: 13
CDR3 protein: CATGPPAGDEQYF
CDR3 DNA: TGTGCCACCGGGCCCCCTGCAGGGGACGAGCAGTACTTC

D gene: NA
J gene: TRBJ1-3
V gene: TRBV7-9
clone size: once
CDR3 length: 13
CDR3 protein: CASSLQGLNTIYF
CDR3 DNA: TGTGCCAGCAGCTTACAGGGATTAAACACCATATATTTT

D gene: TRBD2
J gene: TRBJ2-3
V gene: TRBV28
clone size: few
CDR3 length: 24
CDR3 protein: CASIAPTAPNSGSGGLYYTDTQYF
CDR3 DNA: TGTGCCAGCATCGCCCCGACAGCCCCGAATAGCGGGTCGGGGGGGCTATACTACACAGATACGCAGTATTTT

D gene: TRBD2
J gene: TRBJ2-5
V gene: TRBV12-3/TRBV12-4
clone size: NA
CDR3 length: 16
CDR3 protein: CASSYGTSGFRETQYF
CDR3 DNA: TGTGCCAGCAGCTATGGGACTAGCGGGTTCCGGGAGACCCAGTACTTC

D gene: TRBD2
J gene: TRBJ2-7
V gene: TRBV6-2/TRBV6-3
clone size: few
CDR3 length: 15
CDR3 protein: CASSYSTSGSYEQYF
CDR3 DNA: TGTGCCAGCAGTTACTCGACTAGCGGATCCTACGAGCAGTACTTC

D gene: NA
J gene: TRBJ1-1
V gene: TRBV5-6
clone size: NA
CDR3 length: 14
CDR3 protein: CASSFWETNTEAFF
CDR3 DNA: TGTGCCAGCAGCTTTTGGGAAACGAACACTGAAGCTTTCTTT

D gene: NA
J gene: TRBJ1-1
V gene: TRBV7-3
clone size: few
CDR3 length: 15
CDR3 protein: CASSPRRSSAGEAFF
CDR3 DNA: TGTGCCAGCAGCCCCCGCCGGTCCAGTGCCGGGGAAGCTTTCTTT

D gene: TRBD2
J gene: TRBJ2-3
V gene: TRBV6-6
clone size: few
CDR3 length: 17
CDR3 protein: CASSYHRLAGPADTQYF
CDR3 DNA: TGTGCCAGCAGTTATCACAGACTAGCAGGCCCCGCAGATACGCAGTATTTT

D gene: NA
J gene: TRBJ2-1
V gene: TRBV12-3/TRBV12-4
clone size: NA
CDR3 length: 11
CDR3 protein: CASSSQYGQFF
CDR3 DNA: TGTGCCAGCAGCTCCCAATATGGGCAGTTCTTC

D gene: TRBD2
J gene: TRBJ2-1
V gene: TRBV20-1
clone size: NA
CDR3 length: 12
CDR3 protein: CSVDIAGREQFF
CDR3 DNA: TGCAGTGTTGACATAGCGGGCAGAGAGCAGTTCTTC

D gene: TRBD1
J gene: TRBJ2-5
V gene: TRBV5-1
clone size: NA
CDR3 length: 15
CDR3 protein: CASSGGQGSLQTQYF
CDR3 DNA: TGCGCCAGCAGCGGAGGACAGGGGAGTCTACAGACCCAGTACTTC

D gene: TRBD2
J gene: TRBJ2-1
V gene: TRBV20-1
clone size: NA
CDR3 length: 16
CDR3 protein: CSAGGGRLESYNEQFF
CDR3 DNA: TGCAGTGCTGGCGGCGGGAGGTTGGAGTCCTACAATGAGCAGTTCTTC

D gene: TRBD1
J gene: TRBJ1-1
V gene: TRBV11-2
clone size: many
CDR3 length: 15
CDR3 protein: CASSFYRGGNTEAFF
CDR3 DNA: TGTGCCAGCAGCTTTTACAGGGGAGGGAACACTGAAGCTTTCTTT

D gene: NA
J gene: TRBJ1-3
V gene: TRBV2
clone size: few
CDR3 length: 15
CDR3 protein: CASSSWTDSGNTIYF
CDR3 DNA: TGTGCCAGCAGCTCCTGGACAGACTCTGGAAACACCATATATTTT

D gene: TRBD1
J gene: TRBJ1-6
V gene: TRBV7-9
clone size: NA
CDR3 length: 15
CDR3 protein: CASSRGQGANSPLHF
CDR3 DNA: TGTGCCAGCAGCAGGGGACAGGGGGCCAATTCACCCCTCCACTTT

D gene: NA
J gene: TRBJ1-3
V gene: TRBV6-2/TRBV6-3
clone size: few
CDR3 length: 16
CDR3 protein: CASSYPMGSEGNTIYF
CDR3 DNA: TGTGCCAGCAGTTATCCCATGGGCAGCGAAGGAAACACCATATATTTT

D gene: TRBD1
J gene: TRBJ1-2
V gene: TRBV20-1
clone size: NA
CDR3 length: 15
CDR3 protein: CSASSRDRANYGYTF
CDR3 DNA: TGCAGTGCTTCTAGCCGGGACAGGGCTAACTATGGCTACACCTTC

D gene: NA
J gene: TRBJ2-1
V gene: TRBV5-1
clone size: many
CDR3 length: 12
CDR3 protein: CASSLEGNEQFF
CDR3 DNA: TGTGCCAGCAGTTTAGAGGGCAATGAGCAGTTCTTC

D gene: NA
J gene: TRBJ2-7
V gene: TRBV4-1
clone size: many
CDR3 length: 15
CDR3 protein: CASSQEGASGYEQYF
CDR3 DNA: TGCGCCAGCAGCCAAGAGGGGGCTAGCGGATACGAGCAGTACTTC

D gene: NA
J gene: TRBJ1-5
V gene: TRBV7-2
clone size: few
CDR3 length: 14
CDR3 protein: CASSLVFGNQPQHF
CDR3 DNA: TGTGCCAGCAGCTTAGTGTTCGGAAATCAGCCCCAGCATTTT